Listed here are 18 T cell receptor beta chains from one sample, sequenced in a study of blood T cell repertoires in COVID-19 (dated by TCRdb to the early 2020s). The library was produced with the immunoSEQ multiplex PCR assay. TCRdb holds this immuneACCESS table with in-frame rearrangements only. Some clones are missing; in checked studies, unresolved V genes explain under half, and the rest has no known cause. The sample has tens of thousands of clones on record, 70% to 90% of them singletons. Approximately 35% of the sample is in the top ten clones. Sequencing was carried out using peripheral blood. Source of these receptors: a man between 65 and 85 years old with acute or convalescent COVID-19.

The gene calls are TRBV27 and TRBJ2-2; 15 positions agree with TRBD2. The trim removed 4 bases at V and 6 bases at J, leaving 12 bases unmatched. The CDR3 spans 19 residues. Germline V lookup: CDR1 MNHEY, CDR2 SMNVEV (reference sequence). The CDR3 DNA reads as TGTGCCAGCAGTTCCGGCTTTGGACTAGCGGGAGGGCGGGCCGGGGAGCTGTTTTTT. Translated, it gives CASSSGFGLAGGRAGELFF.

The J gene is TRBJ1-6, the V gene TRBV19, with 11 nucleotides matching TRBD1. This CDR3 contains 14 residues. Per the germline V gene, CDR1 is LNHDA and CDR2 is SQIVND (reference sequence). V dropped 5 bases and J dropped 9; count of bases not matched to a gene: 3. CDR3 region: CASSADRGLSPLHF. In nucleotides, the CDR3 is TGTGCCAGTAGTGCGGACAGGGGGCTTTCACCCCTCCACTTT.

The chain carries TRBV10-3 and TRBJ2-1; TRBD2 is a possible D gene (6 bases). The ends were cut back, 3 bases at V and 4 bases at J, with 13 bases in the middle. CDR3 length: 15 residues. CDR1 ENHRY and CDR2 SYGVKD come from the germline V gene. The CDR3 loop reads CAISDLGRGYNEQFF. In DNA form, the CDR3 reads TGTGCCATCAGTGACCTCGGGCGGGGTTACAATGAGCAGTTCTTC.

The chain is built from TRBV28 and TRBJ1-5; D is unclear. This CDR3 has 15 amino acids. The germline V and J ends were trimmed by 7 bases and 1 base, with 14 bases remaining between them. CDR1 and CDR2 from the germline V gene are MDHEN and SYDVKM. The CDR3 nucleotides are TGTGCCAGCACCCCTGAGGGTCTAAGCAATCAGCCCCAGCATTTT. Amino acids: CASTPEGLSNQPQHF.

This chain joins TRBV20-1 and TRBJ1-1, with 8 bases identical to TRBD1. Trimming removed 3 bases from V and 0 bases from J; junction bases left unmatched: 6. This CDR3 contains 15 residues. In germline, CDR1 is DFQATT, CDR2 SNEGSKA (reference sequence). CDR3 region: CSASLRQGMNTEAFF. CDR3 in DNA: TGCAGTGCTAGTCTGCGACAGGGGATGAACACTGAAGCTTTCTTT.

This rearrangement joins TRBV19 to TRBJ2-1, with 10 bases matching TRBD2. The CDR3 has 17 amino acids. Trimming removed 5 bases from V and 5 bases from J; junction bases left unmatched: 12. Germline V gene data show CDR1 as LNHDA and CDR2 as SQIVND (reference sequence). In nucleotides, the CDR3 is TGTGCCAGTAGTCTCCCGGGAATAGCGGGGGGAAACAATGAGCAGTTCTTC. Translated: CASSLPGIAGGNNEQFF.

The gene calls are TRBV10-3 and TRBJ1-6, with TRBD1 as a possible D gene (5 bases). Germline CDR1 is ENHRY and CDR2 is SYGVKD. There are 14 residues in the CDR3. Trimming stripped 10 bases from V and 5 bases from J, with 15 bases between. The CDR3 region is CATSLGTDNSPLHF. CDR3 in DNA: TGTGCCACCTCCCTTGGGACTGATAATTCACCCCTCCACTTT.

The rearrangement joins TRBV12-3 or TRBV12-4 to TRBJ2-1, with D unclear. CDR3 length: 13 residues. V was trimmed by 4 bases and J by 0 bases, leaving 4 bases between them. Here the CDR3 DNA reads TGTGCCAGCAGTTATAACTCCTACAATGAGCAGTTCTTC. Encoded protein: CASSYNSYNEQFF.

The chain is built from TRBV5-4 and TRBJ2-7, with D unresolved. The germline V and J ends were trimmed by 1 base and 4 bases, with 9 bases remaining between them. The CDR3 extends over 13 amino acids. Germline values: CDR1 SGHNT, CDR2 YYREEE (reference sequence). The CDR3 DNA sequence: TGTGCCAGCAGCTTGAACACCCGATACGAGCAGTACTTC. Amino acid sequence: CASSLNTRYEQYF.

The chain couples TRBV13 to TRBJ2-7; weak D call: TRBD2 (7 bases). CDR3 length: 13 residues. Trimming pared 1 base from V and 7 bases from J, leaving 11 bases between. Germline lookup yields CDR1 PRHDT and CDR2 FYEKMQ (reference sequence). CDR3 protein: CASSLAGGGEQYF. The CDR3 DNA reads as TGTGCCAGCAGCTTAGCGGGGGGCGGTGAGCAGTACTTC.

V and J are TRBV3-1 (or the pseudogene TRBV3-2) and TRBJ2-2, with 9 bases fitting TRBD1. J was trimmed by 4 bases and V by 4 bases; bases with no gene match: 10. This CDR3 has 17 residues. Germline values: CDR1 LGHDT, CDR2 YNNKEL (reference sequence). The CDR3 bases are TGTGCCAGCAGCCCGACTACAGGGGGCGCAGGCACCGGGGAGCTGTTTTTT. Translating gives CASSPTTGGAGTGELFF.

This chain connects TRBV29-1 to TRBJ2-2; tentative D call: TRBD1 (6 bases). This CDR3 is 14 amino acids long. Trimming cost V 0 bases and J 3 bases, with 8 bases left between them. CDR1 SQVTM and CDR2 ANQGSEA come from the germline V gene. The CDR3 DNA follows: TGCAGCGTTGAAGAGGGGGCTGACACCGGGGAGCTGTTTTTT. It translates to CSVEEGADTGELFF.

The chain uses TRBV30 and TRBJ2-7; 10 bases match TRBD2. Per the germline V gene, CDR1 is GTSNPN and CDR2 is SVGIG (reference sequence). This CDR3 contains 19 residues. V trimming: 0 bases; J trimming: 0 bases; junction bases outside the gene matches: 14. The CDR3 DNA reads as TGTGCCTGGAGTGTACGACTAGCGGGTGTAAACACGAACTCCTACGAGCAGTACTTC. Translating gives CAWSVRLAGVNTNSYEQYF.

This chain links TRBV15 with TRBJ1-5, with TRBD1 matching 9 bases. This CDR3 is built from 16 residues. Germline loops: CDR1 LNHNV, CDR2 YYDKDF (reference sequence). V was clipped by 5 bases and J by 6 bases; unmatched bases: 11. CDR3 DNA sequence: TGTGCCACCAGCCGGGGACAGGGAAGGATGGGTCAGCCCCAGCATTTT. This encodes CATSRGQGRMGQPQHF.

This sequence joins TRBV28 and TRBJ1-5, with 9 positions matching TRBD1. The CDR3 runs 16 residues. J lost 3 bases, V lost 3 bases, and 6 bases had no gene match. The V gene's germline CDR1 is MDHEN and CDR2 SYDVKM. CDR3 coding DNA: TGTGCCAGCAGTTTTTCCGGGACAGGGATCAATCAGCCCCAGCATTTT. Translation: CASSFSGTGINQPQHF.

The V and J genes are TRBV20-1 and TRBJ2-1; 7 bases align to TRBD1. Trimming at V came to 3 bases and at J to 5 bases, leaving 10 bases not matched to a gene. The germline CDR1 and CDR2 sequences are DFQATT and SNEGSKA (reference sequence). This CDR3 has 15 amino acids. CDR3 in amino acids: CSASKSTGLNNEQFF. The CDR3 DNA reads as TGCAGTGCTAGTAAGTCGACAGGGCTCAACAATGAGCAGTTCTTC.

V usage is TRBV7-3 and J usage is TRBJ1-1, with 7 positions matching TRBD1. The V segment lost 2 bases and the J segment 3 bases; nucleotides outside the gene matches: 3. The germline V gene encodes CDR1 SGHTA and CDR2 FQGTGA. This CDR3 has 14 amino acids. CDR3 residues: CASSLGRGDTEAFF. The CDR3 DNA sequence: TGTGCCAGCAGCTTAGGCAGGGGGGACACTGAAGCTTTCTTT.

The chain joins TRBV11-1 to TRBJ1-1; the match to TRBD1 covers 7 bases. The germline gives CDR1 SGHAT, CDR2 FQDESV (reference sequence). Unmatched junction bases numbered 1, after V lost 5 bases and J lost 4 bases. The CDR3 runs to 12 residues. CDR3 sequence (DNA): TGTGCCAGCAGCCGACAGGGCACTGAAGCTTTCTTT. It is translated as CASSRQGTEAFF.